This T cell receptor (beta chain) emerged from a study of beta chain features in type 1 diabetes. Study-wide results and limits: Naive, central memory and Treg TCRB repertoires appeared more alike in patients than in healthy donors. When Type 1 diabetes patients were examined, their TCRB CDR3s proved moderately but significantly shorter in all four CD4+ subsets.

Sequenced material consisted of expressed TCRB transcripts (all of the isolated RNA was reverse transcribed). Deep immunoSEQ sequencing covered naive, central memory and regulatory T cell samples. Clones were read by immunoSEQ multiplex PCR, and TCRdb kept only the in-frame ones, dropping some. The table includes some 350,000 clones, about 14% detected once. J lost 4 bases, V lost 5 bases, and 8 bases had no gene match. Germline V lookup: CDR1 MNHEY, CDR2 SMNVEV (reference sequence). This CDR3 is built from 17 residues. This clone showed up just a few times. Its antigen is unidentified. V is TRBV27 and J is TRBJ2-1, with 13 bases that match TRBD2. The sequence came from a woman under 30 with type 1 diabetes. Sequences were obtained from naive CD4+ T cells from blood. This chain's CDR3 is CASSRTLAGGAYNEQFF. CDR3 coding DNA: TGTGCCAGCAGTCGCACACTAGCGGGAGGGGCGTACAATGAGCAGTTCTTC.